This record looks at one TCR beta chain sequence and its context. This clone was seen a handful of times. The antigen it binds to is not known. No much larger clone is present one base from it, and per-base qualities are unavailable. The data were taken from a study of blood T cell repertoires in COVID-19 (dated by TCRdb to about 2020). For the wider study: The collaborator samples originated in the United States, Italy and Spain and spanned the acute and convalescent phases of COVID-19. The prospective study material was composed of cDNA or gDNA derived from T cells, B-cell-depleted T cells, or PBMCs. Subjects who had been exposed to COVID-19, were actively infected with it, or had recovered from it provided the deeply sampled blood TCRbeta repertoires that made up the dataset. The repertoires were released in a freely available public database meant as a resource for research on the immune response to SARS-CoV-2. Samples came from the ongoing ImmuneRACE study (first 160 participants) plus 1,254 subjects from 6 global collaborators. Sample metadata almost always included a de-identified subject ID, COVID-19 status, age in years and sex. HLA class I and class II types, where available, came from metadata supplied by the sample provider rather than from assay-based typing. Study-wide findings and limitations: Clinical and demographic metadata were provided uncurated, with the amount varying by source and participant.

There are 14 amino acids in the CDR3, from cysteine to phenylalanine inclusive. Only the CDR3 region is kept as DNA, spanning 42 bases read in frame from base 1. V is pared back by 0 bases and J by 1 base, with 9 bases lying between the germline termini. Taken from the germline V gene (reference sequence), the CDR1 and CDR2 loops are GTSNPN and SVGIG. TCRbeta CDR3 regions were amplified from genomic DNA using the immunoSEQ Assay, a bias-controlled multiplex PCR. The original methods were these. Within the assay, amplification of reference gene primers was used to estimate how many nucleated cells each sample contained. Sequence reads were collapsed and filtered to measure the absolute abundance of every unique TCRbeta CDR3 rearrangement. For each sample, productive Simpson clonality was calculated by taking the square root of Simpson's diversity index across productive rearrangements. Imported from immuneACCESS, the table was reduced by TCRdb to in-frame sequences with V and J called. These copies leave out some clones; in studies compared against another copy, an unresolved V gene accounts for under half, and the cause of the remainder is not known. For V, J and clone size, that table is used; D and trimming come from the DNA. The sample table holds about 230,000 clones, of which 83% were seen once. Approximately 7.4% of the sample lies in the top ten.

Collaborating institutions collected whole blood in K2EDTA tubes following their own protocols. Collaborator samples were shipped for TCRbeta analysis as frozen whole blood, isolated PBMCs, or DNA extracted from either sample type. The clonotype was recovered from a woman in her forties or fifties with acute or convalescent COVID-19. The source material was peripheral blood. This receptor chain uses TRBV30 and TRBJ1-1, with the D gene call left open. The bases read TGTGCCTGGAGTGTACGACTCCCGAACACTGAAGCTTTCTTT. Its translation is CAWSVRLPNTEAFF.